This T cell receptor beta chain was retrieved from a study of identical twins. Many counts were recorded for this clonotype. Antigen specificity is unknown. TCRdb re-called the 5' RACE reads through MiXCR, storing one row per CDR3 protein. Of around 680,000 distinct CDR3 sequences in the sample, approximately 9% were seen once. Donors uniformly comprised healthy Caucasians. Study observations and caveats: One should note that invariant MAIT and iNKT cells could partly confound zero-insertion analyses. Its conclusions, products of cross-sectional statistical analysis, did not come from following the same donors. Model-predicted out-of-frame TCR alpha sharing fell below observed values in monozygotic twins.

Deletions cut 3 bases from V and 6 bases from J, with 8 bases between. This CDR3 has 12 amino acids. Germline lookup yields CDR1 SGDLS and CDR2 YYNGEE. The sample was also linked to a second study, of yellow fever vaccine responses in identical twins.

The chain links TRBV9 to TRBJ2-3, with unresolved D. The sequenced sample was PBMCs. The sequence was collected from a woman aged 18-29 years in good health. CDR3 amino acids: CASSANTDTQYF. CDR3 nucleotide sequence: TGTGCCAGCAGCGCAAACACGGATACGCAGTATTTT.